The TCR beta chain under discussion was sequenced for a study of graft-versus-host responses after intestinal transplantation. Clones were read by immunoSEQ multiplex PCR, and TCRdb kept only the in-frame ones, dropping some. The table lists around 95,000 clones, roughly 87% of them singletons. Germline loops: CDR1 SGHNT, CDR2 YYREEE (reference sequence). The CDR3 extends over 16 amino acids. The germline V and J ends were trimmed by 3 bases and 0 bases, with 15 bases remaining between them. Note on this clone: Its specificity is unknown.

The sequencing here drew on unstimulated CD4+ T cells sorted from spleen or lymph node cells, taken before transplant. The sequence was obtained from a human donor who was the organ donor for an intestinal transplant. The chain has TRBV5-4 and TRBJ1-1, with D unresolved. Here the CDR3 reads CASSSPRDRMNTEAFF. Written as DNA, the CDR3 is TGTGCCAGCAGCTCCCCAAGGGATAGGATGAACACTGAAGCTTTCTTT. Based on the CDR3 plus reference TRBV5-4 and TRBJ1-1, the full variable domain is ETGVTQSPTHLIKTRGQQVTLRCSSQSGHNTVSWYQQALGQGPQFIFQYYREEENGRGNFPPRFSGLQFPNYSSELNVNALELDDSALYLCASSSPRDRMNTEAFFGQGTRLTVV.